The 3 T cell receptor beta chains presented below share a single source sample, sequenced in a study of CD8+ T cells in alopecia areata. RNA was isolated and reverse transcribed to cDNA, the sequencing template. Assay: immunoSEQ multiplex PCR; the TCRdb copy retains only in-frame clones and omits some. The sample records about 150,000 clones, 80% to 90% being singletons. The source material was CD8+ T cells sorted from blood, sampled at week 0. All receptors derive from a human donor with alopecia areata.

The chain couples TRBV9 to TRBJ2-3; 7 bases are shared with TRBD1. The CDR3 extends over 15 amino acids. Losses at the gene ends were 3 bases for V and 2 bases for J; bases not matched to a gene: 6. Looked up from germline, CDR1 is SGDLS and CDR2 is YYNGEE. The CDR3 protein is CASSAGQANTDTQYF. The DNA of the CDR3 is TGTGCCAGCAGCGCCGGACAGGCGAACACAGATACGCAGTATTTT.

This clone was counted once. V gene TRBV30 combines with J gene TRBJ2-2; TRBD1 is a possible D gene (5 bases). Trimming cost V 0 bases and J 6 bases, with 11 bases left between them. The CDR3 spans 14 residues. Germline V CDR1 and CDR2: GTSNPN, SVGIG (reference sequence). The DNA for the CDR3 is TGTGCCTGGAGTGTAACTGGGGCCCCCGGGGAGCTGTTTTTT. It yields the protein CAWSVTGAPGELFF.

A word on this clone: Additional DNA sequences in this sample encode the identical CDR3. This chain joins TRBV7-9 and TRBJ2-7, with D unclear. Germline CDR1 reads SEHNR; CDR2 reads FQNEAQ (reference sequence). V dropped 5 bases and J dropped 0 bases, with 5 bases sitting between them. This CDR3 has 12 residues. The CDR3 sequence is CASSPTSYEQYF. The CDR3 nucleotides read TGTGCCAGCAGCCCCACCTCCTACGAGCAGTACTTC.